The sequence of this T cell receptor (beta chain) was determined in a study of CDR3 diversity in severe acne. TCRdb reprocessed the PCR reads via MiXCR and lists one record per CDR3 protein. In the table there are approximately 97,000 distinct CDR3 sequences, 45% to 60% of which are singletons. Germline V gene data show CDR1 as SGHTA and CDR2 as FQGTGA. This CDR3 comprises 14 residues. V dropped 6 bases and J dropped 2; count of bases not matched to a gene: 5. This clonotype originated in a male donor with acne. The chain carries TRBV7-3 and TRBJ1-1; 8 bases line up with TRBD1. Sequencing was carried out using blood. CDR3: CASRPTGDNTEAFF. The CDR3 DNA reads as TGTGCCAGCAGGCCGACAGGGGATAACACTGAAGCTTTCTTT.